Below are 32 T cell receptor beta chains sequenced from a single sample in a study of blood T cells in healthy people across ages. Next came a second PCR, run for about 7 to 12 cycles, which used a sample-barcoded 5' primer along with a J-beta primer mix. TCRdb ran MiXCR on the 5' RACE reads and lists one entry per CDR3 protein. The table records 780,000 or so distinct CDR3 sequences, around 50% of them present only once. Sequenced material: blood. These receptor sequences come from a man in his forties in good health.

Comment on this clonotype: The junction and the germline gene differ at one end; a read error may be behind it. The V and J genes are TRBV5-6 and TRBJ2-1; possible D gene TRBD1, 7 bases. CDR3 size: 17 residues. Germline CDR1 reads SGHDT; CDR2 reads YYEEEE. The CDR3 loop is CARSTDRTNPFYNEQFF. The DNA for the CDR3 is TGTGCCCGCAGCACGGACAGGACTAATCCGTTCTACAATGAGCAGTTCTTC.

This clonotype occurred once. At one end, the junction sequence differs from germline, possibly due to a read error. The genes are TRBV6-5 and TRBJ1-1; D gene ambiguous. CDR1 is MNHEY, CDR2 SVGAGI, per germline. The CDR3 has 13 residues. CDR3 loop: CVSSFTENTEAFF. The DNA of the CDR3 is TGTGTCAGCAGTTTTACGGAGAACACTGAAGCTTTCTTT.

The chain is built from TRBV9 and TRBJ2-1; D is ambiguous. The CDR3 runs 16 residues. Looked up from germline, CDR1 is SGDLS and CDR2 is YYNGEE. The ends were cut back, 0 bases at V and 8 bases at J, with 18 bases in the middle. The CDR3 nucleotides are TGTGCCAGCAGCGTAGGGCTGGAACTTTTATTCCATGAGCAGTTCTTC. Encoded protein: CASSVGLELLFHEQFF.

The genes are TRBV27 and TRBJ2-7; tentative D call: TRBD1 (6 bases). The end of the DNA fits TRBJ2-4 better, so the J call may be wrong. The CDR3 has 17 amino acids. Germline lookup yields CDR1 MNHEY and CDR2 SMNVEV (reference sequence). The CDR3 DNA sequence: TGTGCCAGCAGTAGATCCTCTGGACAGAAGACTAATAACATTCAGTACTTC. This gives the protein CASSRSSGQKTNNIQYF.

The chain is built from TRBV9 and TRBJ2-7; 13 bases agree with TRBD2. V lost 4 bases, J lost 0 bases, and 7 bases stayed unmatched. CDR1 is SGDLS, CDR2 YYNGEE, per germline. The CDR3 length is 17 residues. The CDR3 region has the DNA TGTGCCAGCAGCTCCGGGACTAGCGGGGCGAGCTCCTACGAGCAGTACTTC. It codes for CASSSGTSGASSYEQYF.

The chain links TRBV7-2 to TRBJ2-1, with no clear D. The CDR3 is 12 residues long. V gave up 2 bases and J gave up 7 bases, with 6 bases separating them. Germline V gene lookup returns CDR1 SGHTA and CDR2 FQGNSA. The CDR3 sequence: CASSLPWNEQFF. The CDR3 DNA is TGTGCCAGCAGCTTACCGTGGAATGAGCAGTTCTTC.

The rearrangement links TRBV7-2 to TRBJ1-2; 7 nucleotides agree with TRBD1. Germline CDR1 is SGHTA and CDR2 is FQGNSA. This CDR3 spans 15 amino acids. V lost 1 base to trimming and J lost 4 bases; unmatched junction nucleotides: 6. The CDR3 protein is CASSLVGGSLYGYTF. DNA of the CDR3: TGTGCCAGCAGCTTAGTAGGGGGCTCACTCTATGGCTACACCTTC.

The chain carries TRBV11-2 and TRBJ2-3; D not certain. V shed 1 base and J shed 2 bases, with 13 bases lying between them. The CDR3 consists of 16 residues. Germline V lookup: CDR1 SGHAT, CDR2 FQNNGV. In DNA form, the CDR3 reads TGTGCCAGCAGCTTAGGGACGCGTGGGCCCACAGATACGCAGTATTTT. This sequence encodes CASSLGTRGPTDTQYF.

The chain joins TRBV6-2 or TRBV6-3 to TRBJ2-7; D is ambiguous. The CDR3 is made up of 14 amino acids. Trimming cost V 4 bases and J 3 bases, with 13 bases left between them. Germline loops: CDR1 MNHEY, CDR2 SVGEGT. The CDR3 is CASSSLQDNYEQYF. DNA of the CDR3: TGTGCCAGCAGTTCCCTTCAGGATAACTACGAGCAGTACTTC.

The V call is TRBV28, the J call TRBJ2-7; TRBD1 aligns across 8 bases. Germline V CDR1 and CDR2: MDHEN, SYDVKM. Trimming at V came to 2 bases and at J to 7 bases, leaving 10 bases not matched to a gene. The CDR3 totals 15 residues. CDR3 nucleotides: TGTGCCAGCAGTTTACGGGGACAGGTATCGCGTGAGCAGTACTTC. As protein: CASSLRGQVSREQYF.

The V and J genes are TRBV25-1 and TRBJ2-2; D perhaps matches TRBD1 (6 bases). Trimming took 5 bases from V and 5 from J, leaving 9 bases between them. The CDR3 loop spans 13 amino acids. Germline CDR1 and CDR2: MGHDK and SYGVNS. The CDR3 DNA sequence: TGTGCCAGCAGTCCAGGGGATACCGGGGAGCTGTTTTTT. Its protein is CASSPGDTGELFF.

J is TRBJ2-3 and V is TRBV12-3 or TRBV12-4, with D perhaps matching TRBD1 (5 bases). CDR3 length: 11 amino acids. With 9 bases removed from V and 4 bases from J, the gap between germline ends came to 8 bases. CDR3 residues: CASGAADTQYF. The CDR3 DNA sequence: TGTGCCAGTGGGGCGGCAGATACGCAGTATTTT.

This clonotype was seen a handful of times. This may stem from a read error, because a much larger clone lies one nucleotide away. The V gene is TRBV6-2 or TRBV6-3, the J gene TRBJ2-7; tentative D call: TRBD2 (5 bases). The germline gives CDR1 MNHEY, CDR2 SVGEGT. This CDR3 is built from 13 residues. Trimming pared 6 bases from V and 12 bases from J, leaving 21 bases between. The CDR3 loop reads CASSPNPWETRYF. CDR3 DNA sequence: TGTGCCAGCAGCCCAAATCCATGGGAGACCCGGTACTTC.

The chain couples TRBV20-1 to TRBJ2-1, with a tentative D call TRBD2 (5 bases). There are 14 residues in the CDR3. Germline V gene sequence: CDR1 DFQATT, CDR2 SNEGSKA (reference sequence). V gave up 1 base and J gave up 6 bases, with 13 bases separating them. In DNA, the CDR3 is TGCAGTGCTAGAGCTCGAGGGCCACGCAATGAGCAGTTCTTC. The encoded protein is CSARARGPRNEQFF.

As DNA, the CDR3 is TGTGCCAGCAGGCATACAATCAGGGGAGGGGAGAACACTGAAGCTTTCTTT. Protein sequence: CASRHTIRGGENTEAFF. This chain joins TRBV12-3 or TRBV12-4 and TRBJ1-1; tentatively, D is TRBD1 (6 bases). V lost 6 bases and J 1 base, leaving 21 bases between the germline ends. This CDR3 comprises 17 residues.

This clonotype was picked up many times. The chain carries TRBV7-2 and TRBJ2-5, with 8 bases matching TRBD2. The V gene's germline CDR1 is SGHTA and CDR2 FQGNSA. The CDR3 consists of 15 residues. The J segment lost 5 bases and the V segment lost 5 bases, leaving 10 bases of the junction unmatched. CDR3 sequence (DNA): TGTGCCAGCAGCCCTCTCGGGGGGGGCGGTGAGACCCAGTACTTC. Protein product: CASSPLGGGGETQYF.

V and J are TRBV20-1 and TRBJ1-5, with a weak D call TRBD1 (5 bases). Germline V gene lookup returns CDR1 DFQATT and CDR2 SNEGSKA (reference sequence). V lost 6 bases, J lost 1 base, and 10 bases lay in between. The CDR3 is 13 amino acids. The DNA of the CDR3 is TGCAGTGCAACCGGGACGAGCAATCAGCCCCAGCATTTT. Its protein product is CSATGTSNQPQHF.

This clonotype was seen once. CDR3 region: CASAEGGSTDTQYF. As DNA, the CDR3 is TGCGCCAGCGCCGAGGGGGGTAGCACAGATACGCAGTATTTT. The chain recombines TRBV5-1 with TRBJ2-3; D assignment may be TRBD1 or TRBD2 (6 bases each). Trimming took off 7 bases at V and 0 bases at J, with 12 bases between the two ends. Germline assignment: CDR1 SGHRS and CDR2 YFSETQ. The CDR3 loop spans 14 amino acids.

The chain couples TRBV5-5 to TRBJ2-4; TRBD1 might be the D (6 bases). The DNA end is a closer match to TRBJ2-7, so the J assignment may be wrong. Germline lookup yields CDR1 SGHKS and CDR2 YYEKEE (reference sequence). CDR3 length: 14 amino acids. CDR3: CASSEGDGVGEQYF. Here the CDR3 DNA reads TGTGCCAGCAGCGAGGGGGATGGGGTAGGCGAGCAGTACTTC.

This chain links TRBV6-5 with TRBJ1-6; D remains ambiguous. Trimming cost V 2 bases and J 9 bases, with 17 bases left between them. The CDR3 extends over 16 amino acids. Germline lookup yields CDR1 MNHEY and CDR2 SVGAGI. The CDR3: CASSYRLWALGSPLHF. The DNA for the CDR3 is TGTGCCAGCAGTTACCGGCTTTGGGCTTTGGGTTCACCCCTCCACTTT.

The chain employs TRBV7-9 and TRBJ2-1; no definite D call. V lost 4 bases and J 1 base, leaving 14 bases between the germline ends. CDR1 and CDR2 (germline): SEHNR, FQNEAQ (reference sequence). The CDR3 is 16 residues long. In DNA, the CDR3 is TGTGCCAGCAGCTCCACGGCCGATTGGTCCTACAATGAGCAGTTCTTC. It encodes CASSSTADWSYNEQFF.

In nucleotides, the CDR3 is TGCAGTGCCCCGGGCACCGGGAGGGTCTACGAGCAGTACTTC. This codes for CSAPGTGRVYEQYF. This chain connects TRBV20-1 to TRBJ2-5, with 8 bases matching TRBD2. TRBJ2-7 explains the end of the DNA better; the J call may be wrong. The CDR3 has 14 residues. CDR1 is DFQATT, CDR2 SNEGSKA, per germline (reference sequence).

This CDR3 is CASSLSGRGTQYF. CDR3 in DNA: TGTGCCAGCAGCTTATCGGGCAGGGGGACCCAGTACTTC. This sequence joins TRBV7-3 and TRBJ2-5; possible D gene TRBD1, 6 bases. The CDR3 totals 13 residues. Per germline, CDR1 SGHTA and CDR2 FQGTGA. The ends were cut back, 2 bases at V and 7 bases at J, with 11 bases in the middle.

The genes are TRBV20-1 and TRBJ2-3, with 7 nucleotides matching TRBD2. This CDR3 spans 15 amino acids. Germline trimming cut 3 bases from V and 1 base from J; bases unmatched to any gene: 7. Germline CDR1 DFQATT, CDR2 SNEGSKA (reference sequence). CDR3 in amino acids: CSARRPGGRTDTQYF. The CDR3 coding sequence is TGCAGTGCTAGGAGACCGGGAGGACGCACAGATACGCAGTATTTT.

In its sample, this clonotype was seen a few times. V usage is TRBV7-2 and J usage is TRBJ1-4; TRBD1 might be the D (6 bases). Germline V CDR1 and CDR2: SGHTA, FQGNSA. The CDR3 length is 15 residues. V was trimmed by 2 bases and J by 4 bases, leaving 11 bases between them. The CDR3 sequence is CASSLTGGFNEKLFF. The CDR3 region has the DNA TGTGCCAGCAGCTTAACGGGGGGCTTTAATGAAAAACTGTTTTTT.

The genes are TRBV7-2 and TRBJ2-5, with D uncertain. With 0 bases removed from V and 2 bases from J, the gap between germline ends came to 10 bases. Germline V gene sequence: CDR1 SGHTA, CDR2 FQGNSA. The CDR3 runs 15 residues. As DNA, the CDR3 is TGTGCCAGCAGCTTAGCGTTACGCGGTCAAGAGACCCAGTACTTC. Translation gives CASSLALRGQETQYF.

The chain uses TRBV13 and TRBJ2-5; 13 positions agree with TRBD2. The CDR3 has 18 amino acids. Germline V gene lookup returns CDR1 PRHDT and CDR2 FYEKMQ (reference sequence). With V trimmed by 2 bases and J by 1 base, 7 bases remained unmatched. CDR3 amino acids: CASSLTSGTSGVQETQYF. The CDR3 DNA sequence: TGTGCCAGCAGCTTAACCTCCGGGACTAGCGGGGTCCAAGAGACCCAGTACTTC.

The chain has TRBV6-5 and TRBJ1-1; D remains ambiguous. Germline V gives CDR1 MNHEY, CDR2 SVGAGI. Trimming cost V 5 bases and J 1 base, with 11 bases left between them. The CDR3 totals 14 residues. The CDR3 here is CASSRHSWNTEAFF. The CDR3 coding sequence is TGTGCCAGCAGTCGCCACAGCTGGAACACTGAAGCTTTCTTT.

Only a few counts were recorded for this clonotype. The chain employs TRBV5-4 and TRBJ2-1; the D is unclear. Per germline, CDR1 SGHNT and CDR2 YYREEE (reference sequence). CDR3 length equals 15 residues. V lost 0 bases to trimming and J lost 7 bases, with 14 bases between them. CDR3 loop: CASSLVGQVGNEQFF. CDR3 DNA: TGTGCCAGCAGCTTGGTAGGGCAGGTTGGGAATGAGCAGTTCTTC.

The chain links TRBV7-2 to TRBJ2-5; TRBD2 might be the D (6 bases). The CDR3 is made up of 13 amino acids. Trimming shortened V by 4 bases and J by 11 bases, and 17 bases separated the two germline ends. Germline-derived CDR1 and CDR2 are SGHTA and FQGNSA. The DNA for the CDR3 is TGTGCCAGCAGCTCCCTGGGACTGGCATGGCAGTACTTC. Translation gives CASSSLGLAWQYF.

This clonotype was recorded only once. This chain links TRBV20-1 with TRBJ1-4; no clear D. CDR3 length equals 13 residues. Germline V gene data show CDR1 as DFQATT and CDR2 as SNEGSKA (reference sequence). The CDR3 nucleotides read TGCAGCTCCATGCGCGGTGTGGGTGAAAAACTGTTTTTT. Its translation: CSSMRGVGEKLFF.

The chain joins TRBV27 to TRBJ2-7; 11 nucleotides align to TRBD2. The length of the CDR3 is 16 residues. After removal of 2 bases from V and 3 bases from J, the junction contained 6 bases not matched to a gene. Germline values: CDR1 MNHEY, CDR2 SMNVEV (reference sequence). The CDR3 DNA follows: TGTGCCAGCAGTTTAGACCCGGGACTAGCGGTCTACGAGCAGTACTTC. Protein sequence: CASSLDPGLAVYEQYF.